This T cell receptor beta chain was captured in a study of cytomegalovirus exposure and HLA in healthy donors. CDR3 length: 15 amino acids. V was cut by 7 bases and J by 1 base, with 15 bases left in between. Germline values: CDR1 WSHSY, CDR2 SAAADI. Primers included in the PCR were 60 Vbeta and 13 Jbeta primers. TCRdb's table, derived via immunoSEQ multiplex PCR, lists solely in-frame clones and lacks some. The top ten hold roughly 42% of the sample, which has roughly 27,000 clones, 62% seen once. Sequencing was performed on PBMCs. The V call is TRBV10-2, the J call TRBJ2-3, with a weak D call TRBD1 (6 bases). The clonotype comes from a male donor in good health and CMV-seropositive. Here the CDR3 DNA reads TGCGCCAGCACGAGGGGGATTCTAGGCACAGATACGCAGTATTTT. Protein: CASTRGILGTDTQYF.